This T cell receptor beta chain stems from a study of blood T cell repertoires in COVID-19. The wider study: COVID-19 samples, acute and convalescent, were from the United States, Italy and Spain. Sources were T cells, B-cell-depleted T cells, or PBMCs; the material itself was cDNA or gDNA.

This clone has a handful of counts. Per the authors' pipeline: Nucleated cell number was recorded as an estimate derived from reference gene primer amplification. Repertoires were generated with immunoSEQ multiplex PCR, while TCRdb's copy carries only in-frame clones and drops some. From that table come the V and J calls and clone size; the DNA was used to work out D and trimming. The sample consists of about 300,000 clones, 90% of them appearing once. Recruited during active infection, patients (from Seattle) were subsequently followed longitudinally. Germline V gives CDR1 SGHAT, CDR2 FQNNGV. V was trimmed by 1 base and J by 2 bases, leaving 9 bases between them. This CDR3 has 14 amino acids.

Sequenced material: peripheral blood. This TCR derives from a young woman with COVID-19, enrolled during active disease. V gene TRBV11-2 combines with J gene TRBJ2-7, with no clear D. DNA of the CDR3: TGTGCCAGCAGCTTAGTGATGCTAGCCTACGAGCAGTACTTC. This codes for CASSLVMLAYEQYF.